The next 14 T cell receptor beta chains were all read from a single sample in a study of breast tumors, draining lymph nodes, adjacent tissues. TCRdb re-called the multiplex PCR reads with MiXCR, one entry per CDR3 protein. The sample includes tens of thousands of distinct CDR3 sequences, over 30% of them seen just once. What was sequenced was breast tumor tissue. These receptors all stem from a female donor with breast cancer. Some clones in this sample may be carry-over from other donors' samples.

The chain recombines TRBV28 with TRBJ1-1; no definite D call. This CDR3 is built from 14 residues. The germline CDR1 and CDR2 sequences are MDHEN and SYDVKM. V was shortened by 4 bases and J by 0 bases, with 9 bases between the two germline ends. CDR3 coding DNA: TGTGCCAGCAGTTCCGCTACAGTGAACACTGAAGCTTTCTTT. Protein sequence: CASSSATVNTEAFF.

This clonotype showed up many times. The chain has TRBV24-1 and TRBJ2-5; D may be TRBD1 (5 bases). The V gene's germline CDR1 is KGHDR and CDR2 SFDVKD. The CDR3 totals 15 residues. V was clipped by 1 base and J by 0 bases, with 8 bases between them. CDR3 DNA sequence: TGTGCCACCAGTGATTTTACAGGTAACCAAGAGACCCAGTACTTC. Translating it yields CATSDFTGNQETQYF.

This clonotype was detected ten times or more. CDR3: CASSQDSFGGAGGRYNEQFF. CDR3 DNA: TGCGCCAGCAGCCAAGACTCCTTTGGTGGGGCAGGAGGCCGGTACAATGAGCAGTTCTTC. This rearrangement joins TRBV4-3 to TRBJ2-1; D may correspond to TRBD1 or TRBD2 (5 bases each). Germline assignment: CDR1 LGHNA and CDR2 YSLEER. The germline V and J ends were trimmed by 0 bases and 4 bases, with 25 bases remaining between them. The CDR3 runs to 20 residues.

This clonotype was counted many times. The genes are TRBV6-5 and TRBJ1-6; 8 nucleotides match TRBD1. This CDR3 is built from 15 residues. The germline CDR1 and CDR2 sequences are MNHEY and SVGAGI. J was trimmed by 7 bases and V by 2 bases; bases with no gene match: 4. The CDR3 protein is CASSYGQGANSPLHF. The CDR3 DNA sequence: TGTGCCAGCAGTTACGGGCAGGGGGCCAATTCACCCCTCCACTTT.

There are many counts of this clonotype. J is TRBJ2-7 and V is TRBV11-2, with TRBD1 matching over 8 bases. The CDR3 covers 13 residues. Looked up from germline, CDR1 is SGHAT and CDR2 is FQNNGV. V shed 6 bases, J shed 7 bases, and the junction held 8 bases outside the gene matches. CDR3 sequence reads: CASRQTGAGEQYF. In DNA, the CDR3 is TGTGCCAGCAGACAGACAGGGGCCGGGGAGCAGTACTTC.

This clonotype is a singleton in its sample. V and J are TRBV6-1 and TRBJ2-1, with a tentative D call TRBD2 (5 bases). Germline V gene data show CDR1 as MNHNS and CDR2 as SASEGT. The CDR3 runs 15 residues. V was pared by 8 bases and J by 0 bases, with 14 bases between. The CDR3 region is CASLSAPSSYNEQFF. The CDR3 DNA is TGTGCCAGCCTTAGCGCACCTAGCTCCTACAATGAGCAGTTCTTC.

The chain couples TRBV4-2 to TRBJ2-1, with 12 positions matching TRBD2. Trimming cost V 2 bases and J 7 bases; bases outside gene matches: 15. This CDR3 spans 19 amino acids. The germline V gene has CDR1 LGHNA and CDR2 YNFKEQ. The CDR3: CASSQRQSTSGRWRNEQFF. CDR3 in DNA: TGTGCCAGCAGCCAACGACAGTCTACTAGCGGGAGGTGGAGGAATGAGCAGTTCTTC.

This clonotype has a count of ten or more. This rearrangement joins TRBV7-2 to TRBJ1-2; D remains unclear. CDR3 length: 15 residues. Trimming stripped 5 bases from V and 4 bases from J, with 17 bases between. In germline, CDR1 is SGHTA, CDR2 FQGNSA. CDR3 sequence reads: CASSQDVLLGYGYTF. DNA of the CDR3: TGTGCCAGCAGCCAGGACGTGCTGTTGGGCTATGGCTACACCTTC.

The chain combines TRBV2 with TRBJ1-2; tentative D call: TRBD1 (5 bases). CDR1 is SNHLY, CDR2 FYNNEI, per germline. Trimming took 5 bases from V and 6 from J, leaving 13 bases between them. The CDR3 length is 13 residues. CDR3 sequence reads: CASSPDSADGYTF. For the CDR3, the DNA is TGTGCCAGCAGTCCCGACAGTGCAGATGGCTACACCTTC.

This clonotype was observed a single time. This rearrangement joins TRBV6-5 to TRBJ1-6, with a weak D call TRBD1 (6 bases). Germline lookup yields CDR1 MNHEY and CDR2 SVGAGI. Trimming removed 6 bases from V and 7 bases from J, with 13 bases in between. CDR3 length equals 14 residues. The CDR3 bases are TGTGCCAGCAGACCTGACAGGCTAAATTCACCCCTCCACTTT. Its translation is CASRPDRLNSPLHF.

This clonotype is a singleton in its sample. V and J are TRBV2 and TRBJ2-3; no definite D call. The V end lost 0 bases, the J end lost 6 bases, and 7 bases lay between the germline ends. From germline, CDR1 is SNHLY and CDR2 FYNNEI. CDR3 length equals 13 residues. As DNA, the CDR3 is TGTGCCAGCAGTGAAGCGCTTTTCGATACGCAGTATTTT. Its protein is CASSEALFDTQYF.

The gene calls are TRBV19 and TRBJ2-6; possible D gene TRBD2, 5 bases. Trimming removed 6 bases at V and 2 bases at J, with 14 bases between. CDR1 is LNHDA and CDR2 is SQIVND in the germline V gene (reference sequence). The CDR3 extends over 16 amino acids. The CDR3 sequence: CASSPVGGTGANVLTF. The CDR3 coding sequence is TGTGCCAGTAGCCCCGTCGGAGGTACTGGGGCCAACGTCCTGACTTTC.

Of note for this clonotype: Being one base from a much bigger clone, this may be a read error. The gene calls are TRBV6-1 and TRBJ2-4; weak D call: TRBD1 (6 bases). Trimming removed 4 bases from V and 11 bases from J, with 18 bases in between. The CDR3 runs to 14 residues. Germline V CDR1 and CDR2: MNHNS, SASEGT. The CDR3 DNA follows: TGTGCCAGCAGTGTCCCAGGGGCGCTGGACTTTCAGTACTTC. Translation gives CASSVPGALDFQYF.

This clonotype was seen repeatedly, ten times or more. The genes are TRBV3-1 and TRBJ2-7; 8 positions match TRBD2. CDR1 and CDR2 (germline): LGHDT, YNNKEL (reference sequence). The CDR3 runs to 13 residues. Trimming took 4 bases from V and 3 from J; bases not matched to a gene: 2. CDR3 DNA sequence: TGTGCCAGCAGCCCTCGGGGGGGCTACGAGCAGTACTTC. Amino acid sequence: CASSPRGGYEQYF.